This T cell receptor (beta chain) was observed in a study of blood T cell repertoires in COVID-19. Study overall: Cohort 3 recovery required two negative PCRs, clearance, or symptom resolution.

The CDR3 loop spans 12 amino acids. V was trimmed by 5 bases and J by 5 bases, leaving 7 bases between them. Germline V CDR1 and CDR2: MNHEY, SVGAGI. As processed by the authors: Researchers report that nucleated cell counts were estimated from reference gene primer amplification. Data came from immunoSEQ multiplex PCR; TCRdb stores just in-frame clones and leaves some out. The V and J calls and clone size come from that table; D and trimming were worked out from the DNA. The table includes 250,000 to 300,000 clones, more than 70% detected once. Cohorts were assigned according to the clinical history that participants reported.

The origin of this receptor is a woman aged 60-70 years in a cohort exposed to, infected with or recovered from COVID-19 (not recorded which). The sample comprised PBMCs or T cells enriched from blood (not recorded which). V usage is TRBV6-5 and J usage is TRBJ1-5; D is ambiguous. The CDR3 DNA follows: TGTGCCAGCAGTACCCGAGATCAGCCCCAGCATTTT. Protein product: CASSTRDQPQHF.